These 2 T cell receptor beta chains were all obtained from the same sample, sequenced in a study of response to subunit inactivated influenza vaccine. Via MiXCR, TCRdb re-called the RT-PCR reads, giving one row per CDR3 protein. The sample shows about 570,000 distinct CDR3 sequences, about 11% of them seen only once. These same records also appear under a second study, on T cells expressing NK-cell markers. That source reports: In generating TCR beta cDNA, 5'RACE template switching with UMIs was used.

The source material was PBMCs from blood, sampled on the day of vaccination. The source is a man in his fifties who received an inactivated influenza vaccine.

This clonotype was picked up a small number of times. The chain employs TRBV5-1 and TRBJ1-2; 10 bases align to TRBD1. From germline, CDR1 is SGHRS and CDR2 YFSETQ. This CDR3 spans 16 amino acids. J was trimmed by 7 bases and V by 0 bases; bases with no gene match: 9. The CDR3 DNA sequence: TGCGCCAGCAGCTTGGAAGTGCGACAGGGGGCTTTTGGCTACACCTTC. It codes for CASSLEVRQGAFGYTF.

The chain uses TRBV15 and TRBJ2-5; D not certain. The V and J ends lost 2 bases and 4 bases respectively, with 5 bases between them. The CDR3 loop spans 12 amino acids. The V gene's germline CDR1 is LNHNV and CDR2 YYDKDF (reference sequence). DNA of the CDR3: TGTGCCACCAGCAGAAGAGTAGAGACCCAGTACTTC. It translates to CATSRRVETQYF. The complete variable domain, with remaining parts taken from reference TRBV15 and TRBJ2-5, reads DAMVIQNPRYQVTQFGKPVTLSCSQTLNHNVMYWYQQKSSQAPKLLFHYYDKDFNNEADTPDNFQSRRPNTSFCFLDIRSPGLGDTAMYLCATSRRVETQYFGPGTRLLVL.